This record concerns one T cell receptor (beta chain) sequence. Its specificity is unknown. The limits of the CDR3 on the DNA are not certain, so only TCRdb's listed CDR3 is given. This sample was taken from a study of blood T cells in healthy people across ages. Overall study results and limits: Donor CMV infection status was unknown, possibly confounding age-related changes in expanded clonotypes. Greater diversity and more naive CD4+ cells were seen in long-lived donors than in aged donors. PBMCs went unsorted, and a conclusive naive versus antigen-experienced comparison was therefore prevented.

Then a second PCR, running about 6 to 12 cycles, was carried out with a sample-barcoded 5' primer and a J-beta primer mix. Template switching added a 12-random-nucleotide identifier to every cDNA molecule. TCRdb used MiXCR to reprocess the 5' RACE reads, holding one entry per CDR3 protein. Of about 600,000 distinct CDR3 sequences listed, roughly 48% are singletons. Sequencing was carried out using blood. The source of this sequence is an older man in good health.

The CDR3 protein is CASSLTFGWAGSTGELFF. V is TRBV4-1 and J is TRBJ2-2. The CDR3 is 18 amino acids in total, end residues counted. The germline CDR1 and CDR2 sequences are MGHRA and YSYEKL.